This T cell receptor beta chain stems from a study of T cells in localized non-small cell lung cancer. To note about this clone: Antigen specificity is unknown.

The data were produced by immunoSEQ multiplex PCR, yet TCRdb's version contains in-frame clones alone and is incomplete. Of tens of thousands of clones in the sample, 86% were seen once. CDR1 is MDHEN, CDR2 SYDVKM, per germline. With V trimmed by 7 bases and J by 6 bases, 16 bases remained unmatched. There are 16 residues in the CDR3. Overall study results and limits: Higher blood T cell density went with longer overall survival. Peak T cell clonality was found in uninvolved adjacent lung, exceeding tumor. Sequencing covered just one tumor region, so heterogeneity cannot be ruled out. A median of around 60 of the top 100 tumor clones appeared in adjacent lung, which was paired and uninvolved.

The sample here was peripheral blood, taken before any cancer treatment. This TCR came from a male donor at least 60 years old with stage III squamous cell lung carcinoma. The chain joins TRBV28 to TRBJ2-3; 7 bases map to TRBD2. CDR3 bases: TGTGCCAGCACCCAACCCGTAGCGGGTCATGGGGATACGCAGTATTTT. Protein product: CASTQPVAGHGDTQYF.